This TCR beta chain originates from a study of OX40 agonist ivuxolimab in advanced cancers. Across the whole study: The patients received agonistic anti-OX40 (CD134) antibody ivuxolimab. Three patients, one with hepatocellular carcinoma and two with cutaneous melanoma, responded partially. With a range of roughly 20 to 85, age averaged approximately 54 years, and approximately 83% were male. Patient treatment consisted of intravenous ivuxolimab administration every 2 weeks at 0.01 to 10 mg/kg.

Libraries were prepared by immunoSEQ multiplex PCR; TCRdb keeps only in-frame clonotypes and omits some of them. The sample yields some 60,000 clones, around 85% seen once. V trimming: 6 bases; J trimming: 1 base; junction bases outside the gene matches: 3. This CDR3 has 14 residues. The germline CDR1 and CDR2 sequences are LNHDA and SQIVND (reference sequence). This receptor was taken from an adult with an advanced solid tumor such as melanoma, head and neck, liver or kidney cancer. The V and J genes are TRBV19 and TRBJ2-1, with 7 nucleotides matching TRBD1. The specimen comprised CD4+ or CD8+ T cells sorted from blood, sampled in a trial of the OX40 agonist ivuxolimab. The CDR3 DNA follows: TGTGCCAGTAGCATACAGGGGTCCTACAATGAGCAGTTCTTC. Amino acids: CASSIQGSYNEQFF.